The clone carrying this TCR beta chain has only a few counts. The antigen remains unidentified. This CDR3 region has 18 residues. CDR1 and CDR2 (germline): DFQATT, SNEGSKA (reference sequence). V shed 5 bases and J 2 bases; nucleotides not matched to a gene: 14. The data derive from a study of regulatory T cells in long-lasting Graves disease. Whole-study results and caveats: Newly diagnosed patients shared 950 to 1,000 public clonotypes; persistent patients shared about 2,500.

Construction of TCR beta libraries relied on iRepertoire HTBI primers and on Arm-PCR targeting CDR3 regions. MiXCR, applied by TCRdb to the multiplex PCR reads, yields one record per CDR3 protein. The table lists around 400,000 distinct CDR3 sequences, approximately 25% of them singletons. As to time point: persistent/refractory GD, antithyroid drugs over 5 years with positive TRAb. PBMCs provided the RNA from which the TCR library was made. The rearrangement uses TRBV20-1 and TRBJ2-5; 13 bases are a match to TRBD2. Source: peripheral blood mononuclear cells (PBMCs), taken when the disease was refractory, from a patient treated with antithyroid drugs. This receptor was obtained from a woman between 40 and 55 years old with Graves disease. The CDR3 region is CSAPQPQGLAGAQETQYF. In DNA, the CDR3 is TGCAGTGCTCCCCAACCTCAAGGACTAGCGGGAGCTCAAGAGACCCAGTACTTC.